This T cell receptor beta chain is drawn from a study of T-cell reconstitution after alpha-beta-depleted transplantation in children. The library targeted TCRbeta and was prepared with unique molecular identifiers. MiXCR, applied by TCRdb to the PCR reads, yields one record per CDR3 protein. This table has around 200,000 distinct CDR3 sequences, about 6.4% appearing once. There are many counts of this clonotype. The starting material was PBMCs from the stem cell graft donor, obtained from the stem cell graft. This receptor was identified in a human donor who donated a stem cell graft to a child with Wiskott-Aldrich syndrome.

Written as DNA, the CDR3 is TGTGCCAGCAAAGGGAACGGGATAGATACGCAGTATTTT. Translating gives CASKGNGIDTQYF. The genes are TRBV25-1 and TRBJ2-3; TRBD2 is a possible D gene (5 bases). Germline V gene sequence: CDR1 MGHDK, CDR2 SYGVNS. V was clipped by 7 bases and J by 5 bases, with 13 bases between them. The CDR3 is made up of 13 amino acids.